This entry is about one T cell receptor beta chain. As a fraction of the sample, this clonotype is large (0.1 to 1%). The sample holds no much larger clone one base away, and base qualities are not on file. This record comes from a study of Japanese encephalitis immunity and Zika vaccine responses (dated by TCRdb to the early 2020s). Turning to the overall study: Each included participant got alum-adjuvanted ZPIV three times, at weeks 0, 4 and 28, with every dose being 5.0 ug. Over 9 participants were given two doses of JEV vaccine (IXIARO) 28 days apart, two to three months before the first ZPIV dose. Eleven to twelve participants received one dose of YFV vaccine (YF-VAX) before ZPIV, and roughly nine participants were flavivirus-naive. For TCR sequencing, six representative participants were selected from each pre-vaccination group, and samples were taken at week 0 (after pre-vaccination, before ZPIV) and at week 52. In addition, the TCR repertoires of a few flavivirus-naive individuals were analyzed at weeks 2, 6 and 52 after ZPIV vaccination began. The stimulations used peptide pools from ZIKV structural proteins divided into flavivirus-conserved and non-conserved sets, or JEV or YFV peptides that matched the pre-vaccination. ZIKV peptides were 15-mers overlapping by 11 residues, selected for NetMHCpan/NetMHCII-predicted epitopes with affinity below 50 nM. The study examined whether earlier vaccination against Japanese encephalitis virus (JEV) or yellow fever virus (YFV) influenced CD4 T cell responses to the Zika vaccine.

PBMCs were labeled with CellTrace CFSE and cultured for approximately 6 days in RPMI with roughly 8% human serum plus peptide pools at approximately 1 ug/mL each. Enrolled adults were healthy and were found to be seronegative for ZIKV, JEV, YFV, DENV and WNV by microneutralization screening. The samples were drawn from a phase 1 trial of an alum-adjuvanted Zika purified-inactivated virus (ZPIV) vaccine that was randomized, double-blinded and placebo-controlled. Peripheral blood mononuclear cells were isolated by standard procedure and stored frozen in liquid nitrogen until use. V is shortened by 4 bases, J by 7 bases, and the region joining them spans 23 bases. The CDR3 goes from the cysteine to the phenylalanine over 17 residues. The kept DNA is CDR3 alone, 51 bases in frame from the first base. In the germline V gene, CDR1 corresponds to LGHNA and CDR2 to YSLEER. The library was made by 5' RACE. Before sequencing, TCRbeta libraries were pooled in proportion to the sorted cell numbers of each library. Total RNA was extracted from the sorted cells with RNAzol RT, and cDNA was synthesized using an oligo(dT) primer and a template-switching oligo. Using Kapa HiFi, PCR amplified the TCRbeta V-CDR3-J region between a SMARTer oligo primer and a TCRbeta constant-region primer. A second PCR added Illumina adaptors and sample-specific index barcodes, with HighPrep bead cleanup and Bioanalyzer confirmation of a roughly 650 bp band. Sequencing of the libraries was done on an Illumina MiSeq using 2x151 bp paired-end reads. As for the original processing: Reads were demultiplexed with an in-house Java program, and MiXCR assigned TCRbeta annotations and counted clonotypes. Repertoire overlap was measured with Morisita-Horn indices from the R package vegan, along with UPGMA clustering and Circos plots of recurring clonotypes. Shannon diversity and richness were normalized to the maximum possible value based on input cell numbers, so that values between 0 and 1 were obtained. CDR3beta sequences were aligned with MUSCLE, distances computed with SeqinR, and multidimensional scaling plotted in R. The raw public reads went through TCRdb reprocessing: fastp at Q25, MiXCR clone calling, in-frame beta chains kept. Rows merge per CDR3 protein into single entries with the most common DNA and genes. The V and J calls follow TCRdb's processing rather than the paper's. Here the sample has fewer than 300 distinct CDR3 sequences; roughly 2.1% occur a single time. The top ten hold approximately 24% of the sample.

Overall study results and their limits: In JEV-pre-vaccinated donors, the repertoire richness of CD4 T cells responding to conserved ZIKV epitopes dropped significantly after ZPIV. Samples clustered by participant with no similarity between individuals, suggesting no public TCRs were detected. Compared with YFV-pre-vaccinated donors, JEV-pre-vaccinated donors had higher repertoire similarity across time-points and stimulations, indicating that more clonotypes were common to ZIKV and JEV stimulation. Sample size limitations prevented peptide-pool deconvolution, so the individual peptides driving cross-reactive responses were not identified. Rather than the whole vaccinated cohort, the analysis covered just a subset of trial participants, namely those who received three doses and had adequate samples. Only a few individuals showed CD8 T cell responses to ZIKV peptide pools, and those responses were very low in magnitude.

The sequences come from antigen-activated CD8+ T cells from blood, cultured, collected during a Zika inactivated vaccine study. Here the chain combines TRBV4-3 and TRBJ2-1; the D element could tentatively be TRBD1 or TRBD2, as 5 bases agree for each. The source of this sequence is an adult man who received an inactivated Zika virus vaccine. The CDR3: CASSLGNGASQGNEQFF. The DNA is as follows: TGCGCCAGCAGCCTCGGGAATGGGGCTTCCCAAGGGAATGAGCAGTTCTTC.